The entry below describes one T cell receptor (beta chain). The antigen is not known. The sample comes from a study of cytomegalovirus exposure and HLA in healthy donors. Findings of the study overall: Associated with HLA alleles at 0.05 false discovery rate in a later analysis were some 16,000 TCR beta sequences. TCR beta chains numbering about 160 were designated cytomegalovirus-associated.

Each donor was healthy, and each was a bone marrow donor. The V gene end was trimmed by 5 bases and the J gene end by 3 bases; junction bases not matched to a gene: 4. CDR1 SEHNR and CDR2 FQNEAQ come from the germline V gene (reference sequence). There are 14 residues in the CDR3. 60 Vbeta and 13 Jbeta primers were used in PCR. TCRdb's copy holds only in-frame clones and misses some; the assay was immunoSEQ multiplex PCR. The sample holds approximately 38,000 clones. This chain uses TRBV7-9 with TRBJ1-1; 9 bases line up with TRBD1. The receptor comes from a man aged 25-45 years in good health and CMV-seronegative. The sequenced material came from PBMCs. CDR3 in amino acids: CASSQWDRDTEAFF. The CDR3 DNA sequence: TGTGCCAGCAGCCAGTGGGACAGGGACACTGAAGCTTTCTTT.